The source of this TCR beta chain is a study of blood T cell repertoires in COVID-19. The method was immunoSEQ multiplex PCR; TCRdb's version includes in-frame clones alone and lacks a portion of them. The sample has over 75,000 clones; roughly nine tenths are singletons. The clonotype comes from a human donor with active COVID-19. The donor label of this sample is uncertain. The sample comprised peripheral blood.

The CDR3 nucleotides are TGTGCCAGCAGCTTAGCGACAGGCCACCAAAACACCGGGGAGCTGTTTTTT. Amino acid sequence: CASSLATGHQNTGELFF. The rearrangement links TRBV7-2 to TRBJ2-2, with D possibly being TRBD1 (6 bases). Germline V gene sequence: CDR1 SGHTA, CDR2 FQGNSA. Deletions cut 0 bases from V and 2 bases from J, with 13 bases between. The CDR3 loop spans 17 amino acids.